Each of the 5 T cell receptor beta chains below was sequenced from the same sample in a study of CD8+CD57+ T cells in acquired aplastic anemia. Using genomic DNA as the template, TCR beta VDJ and CDR3 profiling was carried out. TCRdb reanalysed the reads using MiXCR and keeps one entry per CDR3 protein. The table lists 62,000 or so distinct CDR3 sequences, approximately 51% of them singletons. The sequencing input was sorted CD4+, CD8+, or CD8+CD57+ T cells (not recorded which) from PBMCs. Receptors originate from a human donor in good health, serving as a control.

The genes are TRBV2 and TRBJ2-1; TRBD1 matches at 10 bases. Trimming cost V 6 bases and J 8 bases; bases outside gene matches: 7. CDR3 size: 14 residues. CDR1 is SNHLY and CDR2 is FYNNEI in the germline V gene. CDR3 sequence reads: CASSKDRGNYEQFF. The CDR3 region has the DNA TGTGCCAGCAGCAAGGACAGGGGGAATTATGAGCAGTTCTTC.

V and J are TRBV19 and TRBJ1-5; TRBD1 agrees at 9 bases. From germline, CDR1 is LNHDA and CDR2 SQIVND (reference sequence). The CDR3 sequence is 13 residues long. After removal of 4 bases from V and 7 bases from J, the junction contained 2 bases not matched to a gene. CDR3 residues: CASSRDREQPQHF. CDR3 nucleotides: TGTGCCAGTAGTAGGGACAGGGAACAGCCCCAGCATTTT.

This chain links TRBV7-9 with TRBJ2-7; no definite D call. CDR1 SEHNR and CDR2 FQNEAQ come from the germline V gene (reference sequence). Trimming took 4 bases from V and 3 from J, leaving 10 bases between them. The CDR3 spans 13 residues. Written as DNA, the CDR3 is TGTGCCAGCAGCTCCACCGCAAACTACGAGCAGTACTTC. Its translation is CASSSTANYEQYF.

This clonotype was seen at least ten times. V usage is TRBV5-5 and J usage is TRBJ1-1, with D hard to call. The germline CDR1 and CDR2 sequences are SGHKS and YYEKEE (reference sequence). The CDR3 totals 17 residues. V was pared by 0 bases and J by 6 bases, with 21 bases between. In DNA form, the CDR3 reads TGTGCCAGCAGCTTGGCCGGTTGGGGAGGTAGTGACGCTGAAGCTTTCTTT. Amino acid sequence: CASSLAGWGGSDAEAFF.

This clonotype was detected once. This chain links TRBV5-1 with TRBJ2-7; TRBD1 aligns across 8 bases. Germline lookup yields CDR1 SGHRS and CDR2 YFSETQ. CDR3 length: 15 residues. The ends lost 4 bases at V and 3 bases at J; junction bases unmatched: 9. This CDR3 is CASSTTTGAGYEQYF. CDR3 DNA sequence: TGCGCCAGCAGCACTACGACAGGGGCCGGCTACGAGCAGTACTTC.